This T cell receptor beta chain was sequenced in a study of T cell responses to AZD1222 COVID-19 vaccine. Clones were sequenced by immunoSEQ multiplex PCR, and TCRdb holds only the in-frame ones, with some missing. This sample has 100,000 to 150,000 clones, with under 90% found just once. Trimming pared 4 bases from V and 3 bases from J, leaving 19 bases between. Germline V gene data show CDR1 as LNHDA and CDR2 as SQIVND (reference sequence). The CDR3 is made up of 17 amino acids. The specimen was peripheral blood, collected on day 0 of AZD1222 vaccination. The chain recombines TRBV19 with TRBJ1-5; no clear D gene. This TCR came from an adult in good health. The CDR3 reads CASSKPPLTGVNQPQHF. The CDR3 bases are TGTGCCAGTAGTAAACCCCCGCTGACTGGGGTCAATCAGCCCCAGCATTTT.